This TCR beta chain was identified during a study of control samples from healthy donors and cancer patients. Here immunoSEQ multiplex PCR was the method, and the copy in TCRdb shows in-frame clones only, minus some. The table lists around 97,000 clones, about 89% of them singletons. The length of the CDR3 is 16 residues. V shed 0 bases and J 8 bases; nucleotides not matched to a gene: 8. Germline lookup yields CDR1 SGHRS and CDR2 YFSETQ. The clonotype comes from a man between 60 and 75 years old with lung cancer. The material sequenced was PBMCs. V usage is TRBV5-1 and J usage is TRBJ1-2; 12 bases map to TRBD1. This CDR3 reads CASSLAVGQGAIGYTF. CDR3 DNA: TGCGCCAGCAGCTTGGCGGTGGGACAGGGGGCAATAGGCTACACCTTC.